A single sample is the source of the 17 T cell receptor beta chains below, sequenced in a study of blood T cells in healthy people across ages. The second PCR ran about 6 to 12 cycles with a sample-barcoded 5' primer and J-beta primers. TCRdb processed the 5' RACE reads anew with MiXCR; each CDR3 protein has one entry. Of 550,000 to 750,000 distinct CDR3 sequences listed, roughly 21% are singletons. The sequencing input was blood. Receptor source: a man between 65 and 80 years old in good health.

The V call is TRBV30, the J call TRBJ2-3, with D hard to call. Trimming removed 0 bases from V and 3 bases from J, with 1 base in between. The CDR3 totals 11 residues. Germline V lookup: CDR1 GTSNPN, CDR2 SVGIG (reference sequence). CDR3 sequence: CAWSVTDTQYF. CDR3 in DNA: TGTGCCTGGAGTGTGACAGATACGCAGTATTTT.

This clonotype came up a few times. V usage is TRBV12-3 or TRBV12-4 and J usage is TRBJ2-7, with D possibly called TRBD1 or TRBD2 (5 bases each). Trimming removed 5 bases at V and 3 bases at J, with 14 bases between. This CDR3 is 14 amino acids long. This CDR3 reads CASSVTARGYEQYF. CDR3 DNA: TGTGCCAGCAGTGTGACAGCTCGGGGCTACGAGCAGTACTTC.

V gene TRBV7-8 combines with J gene TRBJ2-1, with D perhaps TRBD1 or TRBD2 (5 bases each). CDR1 is SGHVS, CDR2 FQNEAQ, per germline. Trimming left V 4 bases short and J 1 base short, with 11 bases between. The length of the CDR3 is 15 residues. The CDR3 nucleotides read TGTGCCAGCAGCTCGGAAGAGGGGTCCTACAATGAGCAGTTCTTC. Amino acid sequence: CASSSEEGSYNEQFF.

As to this clonotype: Mismatch with germline at one junction end may stem from a read error. V usage is TRBV20-1 and J usage is TRBJ2-4, with 10 bases matching TRBD2. The length of the CDR3 is 13 residues. Germline V CDR1 and CDR2: DFQATT, SNEGSKA (reference sequence). CDR3 nucleotides: TGCAGTGCTACCGGACTAGCGGTAAACATTCGGTACTTC. The encoded protein is CSATGLAVNIRYF.

This clonotype was seen more than once but under ten times. The rearrangement uses TRBV24-1 and TRBJ2-1, with 9 nucleotides matching TRBD2. This CDR3 region has 14 residues. Losses at the gene ends were 3 bases for V and 7 bases for J; bases not matched to a gene: 3. The germline V gene has CDR1 KGHDR and CDR2 SFDVKD. The CDR3 reads CATSDSSGSNEQFF. Written as DNA, the CDR3 is TGTGCCACCAGTGATAGTAGCGGGAGTAATGAGCAGTTCTTC.

CDR3 sequence (DNA): TGTGCCAGCAGCCAAGTAACAGAGCCCACCGGGGAGCTGTTTTTT. Encoded protein: CASSQVTEPTGELFF. The V call is TRBV3-1, the J call TRBJ2-2; D gene ambiguous. The CDR3 runs 15 residues. Germline CDR1 reads LGHDT; CDR2 reads YNNKEL (reference sequence). V dropped 1 base and J dropped 4 bases, with 10 bases sitting between them.

This clonotype was counted ten times or more. In DNA form, the CDR3 reads TGCAGTGCTAGAGAAACGAGCGCTAGAGTCGAGACCCAGTACTTC. Protein: CSARETSARVETQYF. The V call is TRBV20-1, the J call TRBJ2-5, with D unclear. Trimming stripped 0 bases from V and 5 bases from J, with 16 bases between. The CDR3 loop spans 15 amino acids. Germline lookup yields CDR1 DFQATT and CDR2 SNEGSKA (reference sequence).

With respect to this clonotype: A much larger clonotype is one base distant, so this may be a read error. The J gene is TRBJ2-5, the V gene TRBV12-3 or TRBV12-4, with D tentatively TRBD1 (6 bases). The J call is in doubt because the DNA end fits TRBJ2-7 better. The CDR3 loop spans 14 amino acids. The CDR3 protein is CASGFGRGGYEQYF. In DNA form, the CDR3 reads TGTGCCAGCGGTTTCGGCAGGGGCGGCTACGAGCAGTACTTC.

This clonotype turned up a few times. The CDR3 region is CASSSRSTESSYNEQFF. The CDR3, as DNA: TGTGCCAGCAGCTCCCGTTCGACAGAGAGCTCCTACAATGAGCAGTTCTTC. V gene TRBV7-9 combines with J gene TRBJ2-1; the D gene is possibly TRBD1 (5 bases). Germline V CDR1 and CDR2: SEHNR, FQNEAQ (reference sequence). Trimming removed 4 bases from V and 0 bases from J, with 16 bases in between. The CDR3 is made up of 17 amino acids.

The table lists this clonotype with a few counts. The chain carries TRBV6-5 and TRBJ1-3, with D maybe TRBD1 (5 bases). The V and J ends lost 0 bases and 4 bases respectively, with 16 bases between them. Germline CDR1 is MNHEY and CDR2 is SVGAGI. CDR3 size: 17 residues. CDR3 region: CASSYSTQQGSGNTIYF. The CDR3 DNA reads as TGTGCCAGCAGTTACTCGACGCAGCAGGGTTCAGGAAACACCATATATTTT.

The chain carries TRBV28 and TRBJ2-5; 7 bases align to TRBD1. Germline assignment: CDR1 MDHEN and CDR2 SYDVKM. V was clipped by 6 bases and J by 5 bases; unmatched bases: 6. The CDR3 spans 13 residues. The CDR3 is CASRKTGQETQYF. The CDR3 DNA follows: TGTGCCAGCAGGAAGACAGGGCAGGAGACCCAGTACTTC.

V usage is TRBV11-2 and J usage is TRBJ2-2, with 14 bases matching TRBD2. J gave up 4 bases and V 3 bases, and 7 bases lay outside the gene matches. CDR3 length: 18 residues. Germline CDR1 SGHAT, CDR2 FQNNGV. CDR3 sequence (DNA): TGTGCCAGCAGCTTCCCGACTAGCGGGAGGGTTGCCACCGGGGAGCTGTTTTTT. Protein product: CASSFPTSGRVATGELFF.

The chain recombines TRBV3-1 with TRBJ2-7; tentatively, D is TRBD2 (5 bases). Trimming pared 0 bases from V and 5 bases from J, leaving 14 bases between. The CDR3 extends over 15 amino acids. The V gene's germline CDR1 is LGHDT and CDR2 YNNKEL (reference sequence). This chain's CDR3 is CASSQDWTGRNEQYF. The CDR3 nucleotides are TGTGCCAGCAGCCAAGATTGGACGGGAAGGAACGAGCAGTACTTC.

This clonotype appeared a few times. The genes are TRBV18 and TRBJ2-5; no clear D gene. The end of the DNA is better explained by TRBJ2-7, so the J call may be wrong. This CDR3 spans 13 amino acids. Germline values: CDR1 KGHSH, CDR2 LQKENI. The CDR3 DNA reads TGTGCCAGCTCACCACGTCCCTCGGGCGAGCAGTACTTC. Translating gives CASSPRPSGEQYF.

The V call is TRBV28, the J call TRBJ1-4; D ambiguous. The germline V gene has CDR1 MDHEN and CDR2 SYDVKM. The V and J ends lost 7 bases and 8 bases respectively, with 14 bases between them. This CDR3 spans 13 amino acids. The CDR3 DNA reads TGTGCCAGCACCACCGTCCGTGGGGAAAAACTGTTTTTT. It codes for CASTTVRGEKLFF.

The sample holds a few counts of this clonotype. The chain recombines TRBV20-1 with TRBJ2-3, with 9 bases matching TRBD2. With 2 bases clipped from V and 0 bases from J, the junction kept 3 bases outside the gene matches. The CDR3 totals 15 residues. The germline V gene encodes CDR1 DFQATT and CDR2 SNEGSKA (reference sequence). The CDR3 DNA reads TGCAGTGCTAGAAGGACTAGCGAAAGCACAGATACGCAGTATTTT. Its translation is CSARRTSESTDTQYF.

The chain joins TRBV7-2 to TRBJ2-5; 8 bases line up with TRBD2. Per germline, CDR1 SGHTA and CDR2 FQGNSA. Losses at the gene ends were 5 bases for V and 4 bases for J; bases not matched to a gene: 9. The length of the CDR3 is 15 residues. For the CDR3, the DNA is TGTGCCAGCAGCCTAAAAGCGGGAGTTGGAGAGACCCAGTACTTC. Amino acid sequence: CASSLKAGVGETQYF.